Listed below are T cell receptor beta chains from one sample, sequenced in a study of T cell responses to AZD1222 COVID-19 vaccine. The data were produced by immunoSEQ multiplex PCR, yet TCRdb's version contains in-frame clones alone and is incomplete. The sample yields 90,000 or so clones, around 91% seen once. The source was peripheral blood, collected 28 days after the second AZD1222 dose. The receptors were sampled from an adult who received the AZD1222 COVID-19 vaccine. CDR3s leave out the opening cysteine and the closing phenylalanine or tryptophan. Fields, in order: J gene, V gene, CDR3 protein.

>TRBJ2-6|TRBV6-4
ASSDLGSGANVLT
>TRBJ2-1|TRBV5-1
ASSFQTGSYNEQF
>TRBJ1-2|TRBV6-1
ASSETLTGGGSYGYT
>TRBJ2-7|TRBV5-8
ASSLYNNFYEQY
>TRBJ1-5|TRBV19
ASSIEPSRANQPQH
>TRBJ2-5|TRBV7-9
ASSRTSGDETQY
>TRBJ1-2|TRBV27
ASSPPRGGINRTNYGYT
>TRBJ1-5|TRBV6-5
ASSYHARVDQPQH
>TRBJ1-1|TRBV12-3/TRBV12-4
ASTRNGVRAF
>TRBJ2-5|TRBV5-1
ASSQAVKETQY
>TRBJ1-6|TRBV15
ATSRRSQNNSPLH
>TRBJ2-1|TRBV27
ASSLGGGNEQF
>TRBJ2-3|TRBV18
ASSPEGATDTQY
>TRBJ1-4|TRBV2
ASSALTGGEKLF
>TRBJ2-2|TRBV3-1/TRBV3-2
ASSQDAGRGGWTGELF
>TRBJ2-3|TRBV29-1
SVDGQGSTDTQY
>TRBJ1-2|TRBV28
ASLDRDYGYT
>TRBJ1-2|TRBV7-8
ASRPTGVGGYT
>TRBJ2-7|TRBV4-3
ASSQGVSYEQY
>TRBJ1-5|TRBV23-1
ASSQLAGSNQPQH
>TRBJ2-5|TRBV14
ASSRRGYQETQY
>TRBJ1-4|TRBV6-5
ASSSGAVTNEKLF
>TRBJ1-1|TRBV4-2
ASSQDVMRGPGEAF
>TRBJ2-2|TRBV18
ASSPLIPGQGPGELF
>TRBJ1-1|TRBV29-1
SVLRGFNTEAF
>TRBJ1-1|TRBV12-3/TRBV12-4
ASKMTGGFEAF
>TRBJ2-5|TRBV2
ASSGWDLGQETQY
>TRBJ1-2|TRBV29-1
SVDDRGGEYGYT
>TRBJ1-2|TRBV5-6
ASSFFDRDFGGYT
>TRBJ1-1|TRBV5-1
ASSEGTGGSVDTEAF
>TRBJ1-2|TRBV2
ASSERRAYGYT
>TRBJ1-2|TRBV30
AWTRTGPYGYT
>TRBJ2-7|TRBV19
ASSIGIGTGLSYEQY
>TRBJ1-1|TRBV5-4
ASSLALSPEAF
>TRBJ1-1|TRBV4-1
ASSLFEGLKGLGEAF
>TRBJ2-7|TRBV6-5
ASSRLAGEYEQY
>TRBJ2-7|TRBV29-1
SVEEGYEQY